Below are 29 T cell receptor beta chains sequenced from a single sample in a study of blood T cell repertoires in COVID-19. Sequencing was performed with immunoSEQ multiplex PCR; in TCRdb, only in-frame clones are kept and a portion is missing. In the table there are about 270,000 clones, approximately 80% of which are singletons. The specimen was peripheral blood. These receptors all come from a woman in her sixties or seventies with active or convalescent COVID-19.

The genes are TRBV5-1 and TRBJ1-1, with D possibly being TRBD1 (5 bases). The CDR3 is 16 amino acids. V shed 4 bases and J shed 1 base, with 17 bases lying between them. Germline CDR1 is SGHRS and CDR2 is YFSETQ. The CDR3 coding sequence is TGCGCCAGCAGCGGGGGAGGAGCCCAAGGGAACACTGAAGCTTTCTTT. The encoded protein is CASSGGGAQGNTEAFF. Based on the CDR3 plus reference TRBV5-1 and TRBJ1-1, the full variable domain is KAGVTQTPRYLIKTRGQQVTLSCSPISGHRSVSWYQQTPGQGLQFLFEYFSETQRNKGNFPGRFSGRQFSNSRSEMNVSTLELGDSALYLCASSGGGAQGNTEAFFGQGTRLTVV.

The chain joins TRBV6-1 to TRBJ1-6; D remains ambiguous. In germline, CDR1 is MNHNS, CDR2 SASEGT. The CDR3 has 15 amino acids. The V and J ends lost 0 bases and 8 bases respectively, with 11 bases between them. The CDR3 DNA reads TGTGCCAGCAGTGAAGCAGGCAGGAATCATTCACCCCTCCACTTT. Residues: CASSEAGRNHSPLHF.

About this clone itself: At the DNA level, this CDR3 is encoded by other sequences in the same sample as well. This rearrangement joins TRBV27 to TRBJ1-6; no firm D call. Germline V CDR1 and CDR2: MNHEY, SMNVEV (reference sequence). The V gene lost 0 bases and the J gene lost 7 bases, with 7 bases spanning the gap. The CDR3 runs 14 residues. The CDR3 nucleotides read TGTGCCAGCAGTTTATCACGCGGAAATTCACCCCTCCACTTT. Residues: CASSLSRGNSPLHF.

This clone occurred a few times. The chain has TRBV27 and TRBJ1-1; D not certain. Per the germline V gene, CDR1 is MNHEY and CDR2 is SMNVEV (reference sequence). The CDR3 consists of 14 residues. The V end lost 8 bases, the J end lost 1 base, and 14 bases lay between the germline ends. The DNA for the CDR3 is TGTGCCAGCGGAAGCGCCACATCGAACACTGAAGCTTTCTTT. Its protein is CASGSATSNTEAFF.

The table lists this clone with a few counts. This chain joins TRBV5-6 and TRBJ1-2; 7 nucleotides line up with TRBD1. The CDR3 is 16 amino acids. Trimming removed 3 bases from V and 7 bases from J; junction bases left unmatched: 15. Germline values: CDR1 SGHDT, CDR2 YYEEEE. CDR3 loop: CASSSRFDRAGGGYTF. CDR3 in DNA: TGTGCCAGCAGCTCAAGATTTGACAGGGCTGGGGGTGGCTACACCTTC.

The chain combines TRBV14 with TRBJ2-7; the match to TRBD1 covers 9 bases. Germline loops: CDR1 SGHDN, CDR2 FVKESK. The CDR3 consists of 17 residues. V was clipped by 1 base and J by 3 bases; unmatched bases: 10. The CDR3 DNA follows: TGTGCCAGCAGCCAAGGGATTTCACAGGGGGCTTACTACGAGCAGTACTTC. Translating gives CASSQGISQGAYYEQYF.

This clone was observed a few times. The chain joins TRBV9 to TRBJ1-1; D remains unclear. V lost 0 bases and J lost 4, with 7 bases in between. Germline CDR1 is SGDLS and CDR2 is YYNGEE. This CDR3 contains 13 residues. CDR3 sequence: CASSVGSRTEAFF. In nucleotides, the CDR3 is TGTGCCAGCAGCGTAGGGTCGCGCACTGAAGCTTTCTTT.

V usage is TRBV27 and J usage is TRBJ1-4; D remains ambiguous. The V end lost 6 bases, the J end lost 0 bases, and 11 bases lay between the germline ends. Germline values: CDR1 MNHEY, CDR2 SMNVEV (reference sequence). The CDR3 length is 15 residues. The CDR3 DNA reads TGTGCCAGCAGACAAAGTGTTGCAACTAATGAAAAACTGTTTTTT. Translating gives CASRQSVATNEKLFF.

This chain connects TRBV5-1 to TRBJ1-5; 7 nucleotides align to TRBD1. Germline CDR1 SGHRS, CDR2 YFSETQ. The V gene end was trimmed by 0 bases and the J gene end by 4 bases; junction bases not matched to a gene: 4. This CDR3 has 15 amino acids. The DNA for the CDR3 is TGCGCCAGCAGCTTGGGCGCAGGGGGGAATCAGCCCCAGCATTTT. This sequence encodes CASSLGAGGNQPQHF.

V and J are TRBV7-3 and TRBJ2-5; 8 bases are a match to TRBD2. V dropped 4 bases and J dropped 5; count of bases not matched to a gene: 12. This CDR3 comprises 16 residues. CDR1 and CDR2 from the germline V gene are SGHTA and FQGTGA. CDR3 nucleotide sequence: TGTGCCAGCAGCTCCCTCAATAGCGGGGCCGGGGAGACCCAGTACTTC. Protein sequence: CASSSLNSGAGETQYF. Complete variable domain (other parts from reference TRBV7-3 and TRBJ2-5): GAGVSQTPSNKVTEKGKYVELRCDPISGHTALYWYRQSLGQGPEFLIYFQGTGAADDSGLPNDRFFAVRPEGSVSTLKIQRTERGDSAVYLCASSSLNSGAGETQYFGPGTRLLVL.

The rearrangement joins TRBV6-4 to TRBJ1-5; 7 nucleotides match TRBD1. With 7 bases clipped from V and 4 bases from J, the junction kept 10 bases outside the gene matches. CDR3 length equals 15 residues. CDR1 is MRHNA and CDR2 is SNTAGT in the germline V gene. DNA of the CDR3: TGTGCCAGCACCCTACAGGGGCAGAAAAATCAGCCCCAGCATTTT. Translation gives CASTLQGQKNQPQHF.

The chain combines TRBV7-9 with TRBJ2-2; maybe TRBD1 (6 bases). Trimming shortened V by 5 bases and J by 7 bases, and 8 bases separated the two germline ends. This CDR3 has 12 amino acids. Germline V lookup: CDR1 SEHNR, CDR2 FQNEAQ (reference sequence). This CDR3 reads CASSLRGGELFF. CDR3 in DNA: TGTGCCAGCAGCCTCAGGGGCGGGGAGCTGTTTTTT.

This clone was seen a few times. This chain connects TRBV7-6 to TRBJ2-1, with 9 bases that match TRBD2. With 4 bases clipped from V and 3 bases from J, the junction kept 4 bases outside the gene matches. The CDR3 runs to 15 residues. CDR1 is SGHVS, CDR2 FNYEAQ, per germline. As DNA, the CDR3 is TGTGCCAGCAGCTATAGCGGGGGCCTCTACAATGAGCAGTTCTTC. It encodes CASSYSGGLYNEQFF.

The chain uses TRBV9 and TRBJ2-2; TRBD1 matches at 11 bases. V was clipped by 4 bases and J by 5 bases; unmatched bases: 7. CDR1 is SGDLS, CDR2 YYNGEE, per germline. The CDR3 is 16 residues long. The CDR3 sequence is CASSLGQGAGTGELFF. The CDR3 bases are TGTGCCAGCAGCCTCGGACAGGGGGCAGGAACCGGGGAGCTGTTTTTT.

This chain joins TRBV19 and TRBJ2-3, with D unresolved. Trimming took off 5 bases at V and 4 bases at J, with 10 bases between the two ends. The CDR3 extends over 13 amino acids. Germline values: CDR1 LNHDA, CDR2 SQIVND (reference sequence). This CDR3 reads CASSEVGPDTQYF. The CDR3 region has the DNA TGTGCCAGTAGTGAGGTGGGTCCAGATACGCAGTATTTT.

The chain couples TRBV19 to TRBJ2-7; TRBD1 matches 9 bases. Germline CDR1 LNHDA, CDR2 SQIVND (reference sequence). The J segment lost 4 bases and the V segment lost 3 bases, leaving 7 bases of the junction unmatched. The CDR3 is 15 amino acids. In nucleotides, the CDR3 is TGTGCCAGTAGTATTGCACGGGACAGGGCGTACGAGCAGTACTTC. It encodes CASSIARDRAYEQYF.

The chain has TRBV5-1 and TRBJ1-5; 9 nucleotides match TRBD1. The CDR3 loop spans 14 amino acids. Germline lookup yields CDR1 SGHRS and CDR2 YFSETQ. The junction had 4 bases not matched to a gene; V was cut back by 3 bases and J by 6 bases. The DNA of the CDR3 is TGCGCCAGCAGCTCGGGACAGGGAGTTCAGCCCCAGCATTTT. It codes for CASSSGQGVQPQHF. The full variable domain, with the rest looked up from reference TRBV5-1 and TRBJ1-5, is KAGVTQTPRYLIKTRGQQVTLSCSPISGHRSVSWYQQTPGQGLQFLFEYFSETQRNKGNFPGRFSGRQFSNSRSEMNVSTLELGDSALYLCASSSGQGVQPQHFGDGTRLSIL.

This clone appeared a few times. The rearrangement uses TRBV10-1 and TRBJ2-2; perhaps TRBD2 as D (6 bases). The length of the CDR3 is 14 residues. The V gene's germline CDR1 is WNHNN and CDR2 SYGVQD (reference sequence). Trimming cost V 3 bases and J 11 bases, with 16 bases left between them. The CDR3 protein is CASSDSSEPQELFF. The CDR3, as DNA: TGCGCCAGCAGTGATTCTAGCGAACCCCAAGAGCTGTTTTTT.

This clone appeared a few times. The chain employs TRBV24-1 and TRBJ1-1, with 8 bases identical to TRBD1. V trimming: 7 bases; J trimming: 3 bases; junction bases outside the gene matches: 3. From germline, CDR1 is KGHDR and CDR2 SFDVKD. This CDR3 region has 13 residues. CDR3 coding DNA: TGTGCCACCAGGGGACAGGAAGACACTGAAGCTTTCTTT. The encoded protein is CATRGQEDTEAFF.

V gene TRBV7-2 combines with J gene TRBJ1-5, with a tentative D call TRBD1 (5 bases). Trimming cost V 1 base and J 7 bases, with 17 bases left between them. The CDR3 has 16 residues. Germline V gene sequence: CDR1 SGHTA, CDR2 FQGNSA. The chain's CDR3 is CASSLGLWTTHQPQHF. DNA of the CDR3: TGTGCCAGCAGCTTAGGTCTCTGGACAACACACCAGCCCCAGCATTTT.

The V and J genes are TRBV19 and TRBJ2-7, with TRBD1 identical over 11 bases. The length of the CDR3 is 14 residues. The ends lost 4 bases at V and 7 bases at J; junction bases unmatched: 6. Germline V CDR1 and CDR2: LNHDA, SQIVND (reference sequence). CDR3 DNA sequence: TGTGCCAGTAGTACCCCGGGACAGGGGGGGGAGCAGTACTTC. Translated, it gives CASSTPGQGGEQYF. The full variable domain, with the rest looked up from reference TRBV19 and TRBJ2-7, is DGGITQSPKYLFRKEGQNVTLSCEQNLNHDAMYWYRQDPGQGLRLIYYSQIVNDFQKGDIAEGYSVSREKKESFPLTVTSAQKNPTAFYLCASSTPGQGGEQYFGPGTRLTVT.

The CDR3 protein is CASSLDSLKGYTF. As DNA, the CDR3 is TGTGCCAGCAGCTTGGACAGTCTTAAAGGCTACACCTTC. The rearrangement links TRBV5-8 to TRBJ1-2; D is uncertain. The CDR3 loop spans 13 amino acids. Germline values: CDR1 SGHTS, CDR2 YDEGEE. Trimming stripped 0 bases from V and 8 bases from J, with 11 bases between. Looking up the rest from reference TRBV5-8 and TRBJ1-2 gives the full variable domain: EAGVTQSPTHLIKTRGQQATLRCSPISGHTSVYWYQQALGLGLQFLLWYDEGEERNRGNFPPRFSGRQFPNYSSELNVNALELEDSALYLCASSLDSLKGYTFGSGTRLTVV.

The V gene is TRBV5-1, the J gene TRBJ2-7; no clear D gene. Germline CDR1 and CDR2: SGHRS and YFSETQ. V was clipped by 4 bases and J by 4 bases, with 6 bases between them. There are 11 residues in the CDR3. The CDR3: CASSVDYEQYF. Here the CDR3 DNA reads TGCGCCAGCAGCGTAGATTACGAGCAGTACTTC. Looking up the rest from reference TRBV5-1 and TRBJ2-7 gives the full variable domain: KAGVTQTPRYLIKTRGQQVTLSCSPISGHRSVSWYQQTPGQGLQFLFEYFSETQRNKGNFPGRFSGRQFSNSRSEMNVSTLELGDSALYLCASSVDYEQYFGPGTRLTVT.

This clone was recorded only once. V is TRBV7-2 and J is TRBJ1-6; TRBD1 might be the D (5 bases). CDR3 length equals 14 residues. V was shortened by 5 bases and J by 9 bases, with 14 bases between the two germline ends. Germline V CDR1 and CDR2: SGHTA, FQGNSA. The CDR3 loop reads CASSIGQRGSPLHF. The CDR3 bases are TGTGCCAGCAGCATTGGACAACGAGGTTCACCCCTCCACTTT. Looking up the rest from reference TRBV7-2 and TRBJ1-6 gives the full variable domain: GAGVSQSPSNKVTEKGKDVELRCDPISGHTALYWYRQSLGQGLEFLIYFQGNSAPDKSGLPSDRFSAERTGGSVSTLTIQRTQQEDSAVYLCASSIGQRGSPLHFGNGTRLTVT.

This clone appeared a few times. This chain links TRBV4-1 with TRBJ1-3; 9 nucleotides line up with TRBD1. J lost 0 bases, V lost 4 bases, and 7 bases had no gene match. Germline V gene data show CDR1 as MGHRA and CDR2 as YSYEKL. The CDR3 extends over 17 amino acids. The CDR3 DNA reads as TGCGCCAGCAGCCTGAGGACAGGGGCCATCTCTGGAAACACCATATATTTT. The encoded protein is CASSLRTGAISGNTIYF.

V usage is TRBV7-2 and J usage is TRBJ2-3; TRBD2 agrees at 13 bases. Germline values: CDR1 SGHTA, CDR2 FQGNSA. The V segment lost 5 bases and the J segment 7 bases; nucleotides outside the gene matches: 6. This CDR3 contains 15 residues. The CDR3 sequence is CASSRGLAGRYTQYF. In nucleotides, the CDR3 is TGTGCCAGCAGCCGGGGACTAGCGGGGAGATATACGCAGTATTTT.

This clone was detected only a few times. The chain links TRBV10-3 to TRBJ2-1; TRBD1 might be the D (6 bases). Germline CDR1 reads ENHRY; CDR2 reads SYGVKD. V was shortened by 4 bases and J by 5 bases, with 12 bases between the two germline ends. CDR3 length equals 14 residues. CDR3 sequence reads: CAISAQGNNNEQFF. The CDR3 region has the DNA TGTGCCATCAGTGCCCAGGGGAATAACAATGAGCAGTTCTTC.

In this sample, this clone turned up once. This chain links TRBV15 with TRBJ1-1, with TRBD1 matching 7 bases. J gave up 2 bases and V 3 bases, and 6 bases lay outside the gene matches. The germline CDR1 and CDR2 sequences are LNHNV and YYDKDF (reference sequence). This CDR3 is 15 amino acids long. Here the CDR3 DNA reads TGTGCCACCAGCAGTTCGGGACAGCTAAACACTGAAGCTTTCTTT. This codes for CATSSSGQLNTEAFF.

CDR3 region: CASRRRGSTDTQYF. DNA for the CDR3: TGCGCCAGCCGTCGAAGGGGGAGCACAGATACGCAGTATTTT. The rearrangement links TRBV5-1 to TRBJ2-3; TRBD1 might be the D (6 bases). CDR1 and CDR2 from the germline V gene are SGHRS and YFSETQ. The CDR3 has 14 residues. V lost 7 bases and J 0 bases, leaving 12 bases between the germline ends.